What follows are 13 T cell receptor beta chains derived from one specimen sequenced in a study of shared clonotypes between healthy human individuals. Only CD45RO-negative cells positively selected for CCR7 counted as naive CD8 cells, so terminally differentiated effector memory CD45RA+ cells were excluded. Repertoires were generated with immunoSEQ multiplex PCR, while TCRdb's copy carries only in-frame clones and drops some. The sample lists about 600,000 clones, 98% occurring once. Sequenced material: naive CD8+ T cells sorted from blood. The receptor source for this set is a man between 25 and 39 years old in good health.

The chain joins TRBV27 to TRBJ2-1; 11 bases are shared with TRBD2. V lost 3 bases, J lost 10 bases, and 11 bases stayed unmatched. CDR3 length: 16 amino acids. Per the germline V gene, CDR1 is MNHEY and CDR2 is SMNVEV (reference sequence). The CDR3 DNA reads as TGTGCCAGCAGTTTGTTGTCTAGCGGGGGGTCCTCGGAGCAGTTCTTC. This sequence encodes CASSLLSSGGSSEQFF.

The CDR3 sequence is CASSSRANFLQETQYF. Here the CDR3 DNA reads TGTGCCAGCAGTTCCCGGGCCAATTTCCTCCAAGAGACCCAGTACTTC. This sequence joins TRBV6-5 and TRBJ2-5; no clear D gene. Between the trimmed V and J ends, which lost 4 bases and 1 base, there was a span of 16 bases. Germline loops: CDR1 MNHEY, CDR2 SVGAGI. The CDR3 length is 16 residues.

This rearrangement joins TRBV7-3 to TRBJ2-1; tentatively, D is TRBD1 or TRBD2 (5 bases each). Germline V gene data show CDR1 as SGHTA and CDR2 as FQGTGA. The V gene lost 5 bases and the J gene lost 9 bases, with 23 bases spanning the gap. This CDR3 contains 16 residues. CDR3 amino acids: CASSPGSGLRGVEQFF. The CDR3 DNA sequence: TGTGCCAGCAGCCCGGGGTCGGGGCTCCGAGGGGTTGAGCAGTTCTTC.

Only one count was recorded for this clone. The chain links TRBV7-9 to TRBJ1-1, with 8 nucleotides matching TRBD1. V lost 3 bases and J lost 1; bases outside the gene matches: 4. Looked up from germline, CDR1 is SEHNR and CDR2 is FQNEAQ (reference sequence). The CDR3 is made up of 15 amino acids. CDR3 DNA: TGTGCCAGCAGCTTGGACAGGGTGGAGAACACTGAAGCTTTCTTT. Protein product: CASSLDRVENTEAFF.

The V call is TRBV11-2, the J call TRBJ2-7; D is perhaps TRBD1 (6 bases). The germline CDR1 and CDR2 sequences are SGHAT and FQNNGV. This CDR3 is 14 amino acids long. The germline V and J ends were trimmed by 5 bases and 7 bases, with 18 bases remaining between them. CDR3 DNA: TGTGCCAGCAGCCTGCGACAGGCTGTATGGGAGCAGTACTTC. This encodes CASSLRQAVWEQYF.

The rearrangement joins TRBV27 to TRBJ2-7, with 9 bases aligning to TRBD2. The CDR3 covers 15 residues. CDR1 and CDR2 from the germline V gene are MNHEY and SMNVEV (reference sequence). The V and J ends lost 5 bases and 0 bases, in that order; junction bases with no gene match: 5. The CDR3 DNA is TGTGCCAGCAGTGCTAGCGGGACTTTCTCCTACGAGCAGTACTTC. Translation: CASSASGTFSYEQYF.

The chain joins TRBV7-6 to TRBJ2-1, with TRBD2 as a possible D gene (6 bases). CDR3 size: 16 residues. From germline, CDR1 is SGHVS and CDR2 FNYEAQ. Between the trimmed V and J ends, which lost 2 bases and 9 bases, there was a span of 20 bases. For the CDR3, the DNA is TGTGCCAGCAGCTTACCACCGGGAGTGCAGGAGGTTGAGCAGTTCTTC. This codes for CASSLPPGVQEVEQFF.

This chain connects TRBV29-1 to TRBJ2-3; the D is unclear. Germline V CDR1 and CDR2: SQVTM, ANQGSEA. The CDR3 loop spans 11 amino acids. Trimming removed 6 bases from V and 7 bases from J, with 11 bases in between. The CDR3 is CSVPGRHTQYF. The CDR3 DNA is TGCAGCGTACCCGGCCGGCATACGCAGTATTTT.

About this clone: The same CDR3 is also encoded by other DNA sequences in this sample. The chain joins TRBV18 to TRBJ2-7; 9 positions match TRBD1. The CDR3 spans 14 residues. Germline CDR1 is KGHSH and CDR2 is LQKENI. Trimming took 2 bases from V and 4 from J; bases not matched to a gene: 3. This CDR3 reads CASSPGTGSYEQYF. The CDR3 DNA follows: TGTGCCAGCTCACCAGGGACAGGGTCTTACGAGCAGTACTTC.

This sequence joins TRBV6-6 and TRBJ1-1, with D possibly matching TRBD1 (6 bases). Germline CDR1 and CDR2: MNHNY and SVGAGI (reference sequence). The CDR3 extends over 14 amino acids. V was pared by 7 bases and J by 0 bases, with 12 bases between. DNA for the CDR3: TGTGCCAGCAAACAGGGTGGCATGAACACTGAAGCTTTCTTT. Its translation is CASKQGGMNTEAFF.

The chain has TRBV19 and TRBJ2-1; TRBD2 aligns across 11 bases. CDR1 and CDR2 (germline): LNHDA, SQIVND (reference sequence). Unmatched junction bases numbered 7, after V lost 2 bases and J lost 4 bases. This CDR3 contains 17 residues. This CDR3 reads CASSITRLAGGYNEQFF. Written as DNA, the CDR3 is TGTGCCAGTAGTATAACTCGGCTAGCGGGAGGTTACAATGAGCAGTTCTTC.

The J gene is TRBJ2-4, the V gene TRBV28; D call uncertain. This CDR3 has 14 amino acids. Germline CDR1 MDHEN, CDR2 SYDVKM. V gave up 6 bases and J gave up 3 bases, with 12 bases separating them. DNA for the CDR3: TGTGCCAGCAGCCCTGGCAAGGGCAAAAACATTCAGTACTTC. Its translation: CASSPGKGKNIQYF.

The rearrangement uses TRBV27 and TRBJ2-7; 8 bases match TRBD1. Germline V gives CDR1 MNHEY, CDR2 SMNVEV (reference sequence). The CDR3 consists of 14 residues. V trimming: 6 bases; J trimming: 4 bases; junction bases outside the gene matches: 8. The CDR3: CASRNRTGYYEQYF. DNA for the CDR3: TGTGCCAGCAGAAATAGGACAGGGTATTACGAGCAGTACTTC.